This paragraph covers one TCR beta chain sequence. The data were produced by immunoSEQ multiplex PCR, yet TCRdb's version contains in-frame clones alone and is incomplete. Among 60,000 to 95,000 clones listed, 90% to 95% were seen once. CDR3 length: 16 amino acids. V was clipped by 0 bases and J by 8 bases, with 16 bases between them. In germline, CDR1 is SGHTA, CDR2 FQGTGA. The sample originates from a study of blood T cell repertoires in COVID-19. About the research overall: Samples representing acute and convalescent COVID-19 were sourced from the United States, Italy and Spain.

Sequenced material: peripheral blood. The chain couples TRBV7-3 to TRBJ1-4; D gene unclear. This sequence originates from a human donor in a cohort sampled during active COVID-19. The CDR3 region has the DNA TGTGCCAGCAGCTTAACGTACGAGGGAGGCGGGGAAAAACTGTTTTTT. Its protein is CASSLTYEGGGEKLFF. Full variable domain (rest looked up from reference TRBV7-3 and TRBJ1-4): GAGVSQTPSNKVTEKGKYVELRCDPISGHTALYWYRQSLGQGPEFLIYFQGTGAADDSGLPNDRFFAVRPEGSVSTLKIQRTERGDSAVYLCASSLTYEGGGEKLFFGSGTQLSVL.